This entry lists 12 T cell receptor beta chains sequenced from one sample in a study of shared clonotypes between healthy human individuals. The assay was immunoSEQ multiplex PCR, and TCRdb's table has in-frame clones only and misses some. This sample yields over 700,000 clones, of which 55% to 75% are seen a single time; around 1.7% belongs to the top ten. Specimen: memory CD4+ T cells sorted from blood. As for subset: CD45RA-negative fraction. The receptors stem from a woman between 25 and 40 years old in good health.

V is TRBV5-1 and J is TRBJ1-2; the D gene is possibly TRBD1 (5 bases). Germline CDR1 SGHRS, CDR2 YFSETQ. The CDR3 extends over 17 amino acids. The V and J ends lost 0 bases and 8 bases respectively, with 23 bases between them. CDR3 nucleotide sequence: TGCGCCAGCAGCTTGGGTGCAGGGTACAAGTCTCGTTCGGGCTACACCTTC. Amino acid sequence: CASSLGAGYKSRSGYTF.

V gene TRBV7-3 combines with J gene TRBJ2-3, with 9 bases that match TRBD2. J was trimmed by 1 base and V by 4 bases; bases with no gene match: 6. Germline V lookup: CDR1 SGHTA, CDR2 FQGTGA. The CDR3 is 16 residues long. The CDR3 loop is CASSYSGSAGTDTQYF. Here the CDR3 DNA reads TGTGCCAGCAGCTATAGCGGGAGTGCTGGCACAGATACGCAGTATTTT.

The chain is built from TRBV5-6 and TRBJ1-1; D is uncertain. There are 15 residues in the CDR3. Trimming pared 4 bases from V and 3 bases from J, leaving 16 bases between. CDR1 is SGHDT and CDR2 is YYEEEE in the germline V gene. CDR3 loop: CASSPKELGDTEAFF. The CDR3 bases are TGTGCCAGCAGCCCTAAAGAGCTTGGGGACACTGAAGCTTTCTTT.

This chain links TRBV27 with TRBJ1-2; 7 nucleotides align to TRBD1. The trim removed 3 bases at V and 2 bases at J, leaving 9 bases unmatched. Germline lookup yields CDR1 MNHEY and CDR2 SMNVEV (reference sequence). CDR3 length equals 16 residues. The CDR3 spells CASSFKGRGLNYGYTF. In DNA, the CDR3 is TGTGCCAGCAGTTTTAAGGGCAGGGGGTTGAACTATGGCTACACCTTC.

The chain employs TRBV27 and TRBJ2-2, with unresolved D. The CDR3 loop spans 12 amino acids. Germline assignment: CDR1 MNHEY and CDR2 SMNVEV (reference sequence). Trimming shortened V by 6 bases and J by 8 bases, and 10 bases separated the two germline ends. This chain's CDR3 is CASRDRLGELFF. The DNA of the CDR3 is TGTGCCAGCAGAGATCGATTGGGGGAGCTGTTTTTT.

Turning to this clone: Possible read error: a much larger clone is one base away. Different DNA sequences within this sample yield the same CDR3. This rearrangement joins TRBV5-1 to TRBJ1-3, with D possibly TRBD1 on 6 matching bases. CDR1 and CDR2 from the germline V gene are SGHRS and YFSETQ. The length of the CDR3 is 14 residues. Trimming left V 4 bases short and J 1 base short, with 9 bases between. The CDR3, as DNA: TGCGCCAGCAGCCCAGGGACATCTGGAAACACCATATATTTT. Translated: CASSPGTSGNTIYF.

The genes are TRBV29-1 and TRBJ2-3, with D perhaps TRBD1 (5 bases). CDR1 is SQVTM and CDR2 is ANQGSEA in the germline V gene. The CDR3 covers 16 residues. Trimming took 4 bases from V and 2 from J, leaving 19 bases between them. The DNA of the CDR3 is TGCAGCGTTGTTCAGGGCCAAACTGGGGACACAGATACGCAGTATTTT. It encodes CSVVQGQTGDTDTQYF.

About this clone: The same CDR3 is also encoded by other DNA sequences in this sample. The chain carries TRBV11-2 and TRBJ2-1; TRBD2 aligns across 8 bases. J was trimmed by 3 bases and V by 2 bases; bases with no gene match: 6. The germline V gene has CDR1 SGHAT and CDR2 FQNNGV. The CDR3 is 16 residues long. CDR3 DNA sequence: TGTGCCAGCAGCTTACGATTAGCGGGGATCTACAATGAGCAGTTCTTC. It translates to CASSLRLAGIYNEQFF.

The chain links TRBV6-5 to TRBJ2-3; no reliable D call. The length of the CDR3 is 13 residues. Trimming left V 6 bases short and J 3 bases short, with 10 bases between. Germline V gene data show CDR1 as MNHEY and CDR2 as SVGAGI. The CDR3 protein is CASSLPGTDTQYF. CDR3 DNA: TGTGCCAGCAGCTTACCTGGGACAGATACGCAGTATTTT.

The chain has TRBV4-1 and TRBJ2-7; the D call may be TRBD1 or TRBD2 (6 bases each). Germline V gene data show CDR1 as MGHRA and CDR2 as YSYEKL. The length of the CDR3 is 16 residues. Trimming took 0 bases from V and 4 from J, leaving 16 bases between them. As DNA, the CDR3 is TGCGCCAGCAGCCAAGAGAGGGGGGTACAGGAATACGAGCAGTACTTC. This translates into CASSQERGVQEYEQYF.

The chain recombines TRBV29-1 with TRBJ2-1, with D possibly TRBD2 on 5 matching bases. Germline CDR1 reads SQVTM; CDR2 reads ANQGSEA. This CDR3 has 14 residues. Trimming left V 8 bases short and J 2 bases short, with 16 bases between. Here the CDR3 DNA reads TGCAGCTTTCGGAGGTTGGAGGCCTACAATGAGCAGTTCTTC. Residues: CSFRRLEAYNEQFF.

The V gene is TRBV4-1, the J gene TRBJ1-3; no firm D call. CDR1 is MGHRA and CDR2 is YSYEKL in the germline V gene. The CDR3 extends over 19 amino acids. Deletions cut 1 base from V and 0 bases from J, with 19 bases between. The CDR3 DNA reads TGCGCCAGCAGCCAAGGGATCACATCACCAACCTTCTCTGGAAACACCATATATTTT. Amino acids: CASSQGITSPTFSGNTIYF.